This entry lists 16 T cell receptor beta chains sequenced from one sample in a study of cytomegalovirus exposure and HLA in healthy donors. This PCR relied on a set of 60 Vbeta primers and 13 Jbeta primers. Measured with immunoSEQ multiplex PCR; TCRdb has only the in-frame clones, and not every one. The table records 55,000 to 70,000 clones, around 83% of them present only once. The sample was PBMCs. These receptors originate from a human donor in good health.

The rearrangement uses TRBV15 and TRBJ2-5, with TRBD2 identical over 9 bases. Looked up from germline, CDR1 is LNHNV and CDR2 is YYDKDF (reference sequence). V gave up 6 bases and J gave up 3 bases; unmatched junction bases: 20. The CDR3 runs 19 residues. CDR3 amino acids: CATRPLRASGNIREETQYF. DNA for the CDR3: TGTGCCACCAGACCGCTCCGAGCTAGCGGGAATATTAGGGAAGAGACCCAGTACTTC.

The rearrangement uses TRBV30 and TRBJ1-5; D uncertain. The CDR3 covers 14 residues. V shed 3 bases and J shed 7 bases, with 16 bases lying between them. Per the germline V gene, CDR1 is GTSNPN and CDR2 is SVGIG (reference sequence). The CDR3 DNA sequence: TGTGCCTGGAGCCTTGGCGGCACCGTCCAGCCCCAGCATTTT. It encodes CAWSLGGTVQPQHF.

The CDR3 region has the DNA TGTGCCAGCAGACGACCGGGACTAGCGGGAACCGGGGAGCTGTTTTTT. Translated: CASRRPGLAGTGELFF. The genes are TRBV28 and TRBJ2-2; 13 nucleotides match TRBD2. Germline V lookup: CDR1 MDHEN, CDR2 SYDVKM. The CDR3 totals 16 residues. V was clipped by 6 bases and J by 5 bases; unmatched bases: 6.

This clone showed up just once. The CDR3 sequence: CASSLDGQQNYGYTF. DNA for the CDR3: TGCGCCAGCAGCTTGGATGGGCAGCAGAACTATGGCTACACCTTC. The chain recombines TRBV5-1 with TRBJ1-2; no clear D gene. Germline CDR1 and CDR2: SGHRS and YFSETQ. The CDR3 contains 15 residues. V lost 0 bases to trimming and J lost 2 bases, with 11 bases between them.

The CDR3 is CASSVSMSSSTDTQYF. For the CDR3, the DNA is TGTGCCAGCAGCGTAAGCATGTCATCTAGCACAGATACGCAGTATTTT. The chain has TRBV7-9 and TRBJ2-3; no reliable D call. In germline, CDR1 is SEHNR, CDR2 FQNEAQ (reference sequence). CDR3 size: 16 residues. Trimming took off 5 bases at V and 0 bases at J, with 15 bases between the two ends.

CDR3 region: CASSYSGTGSYTQYF. The CDR3 DNA sequence: TGTGCCAGCAGTTACTCCGGGACAGGGTCTTATACGCAGTATTTT. This chain joins TRBV6-5 and TRBJ2-3, with 9 bases fitting TRBD1. The V gene end was trimmed by 0 bases and the J gene end by 7 bases; junction bases not matched to a gene: 5. Germline V CDR1 and CDR2: MNHEY, SVGAGI. The CDR3 spans 15 residues.

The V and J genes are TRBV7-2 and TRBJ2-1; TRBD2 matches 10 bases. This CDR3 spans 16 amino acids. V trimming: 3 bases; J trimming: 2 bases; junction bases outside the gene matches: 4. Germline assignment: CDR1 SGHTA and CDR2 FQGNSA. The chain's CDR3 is CASSFWLAGAYNEQFF. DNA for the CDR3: TGTGCCAGCAGCTTTTGGCTAGCGGGGGCCTACAATGAGCAGTTCTTC.

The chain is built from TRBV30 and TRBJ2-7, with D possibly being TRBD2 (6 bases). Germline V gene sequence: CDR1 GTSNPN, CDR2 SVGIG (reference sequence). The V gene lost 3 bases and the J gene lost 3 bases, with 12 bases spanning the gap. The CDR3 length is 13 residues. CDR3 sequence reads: CAWRISGSYEQYF. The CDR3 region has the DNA TGTGCCTGGAGGATCTCCGGGAGCTACGAGCAGTACTTC.

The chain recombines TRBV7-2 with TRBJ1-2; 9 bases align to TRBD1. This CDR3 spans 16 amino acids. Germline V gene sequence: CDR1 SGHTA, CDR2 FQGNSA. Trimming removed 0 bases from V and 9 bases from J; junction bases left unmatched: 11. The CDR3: CASSLAGTDRGSSYTF. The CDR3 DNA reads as TGTGCCAGCAGCTTAGCCGGCACGGACAGGGGTTCCAGCTACACCTTC.

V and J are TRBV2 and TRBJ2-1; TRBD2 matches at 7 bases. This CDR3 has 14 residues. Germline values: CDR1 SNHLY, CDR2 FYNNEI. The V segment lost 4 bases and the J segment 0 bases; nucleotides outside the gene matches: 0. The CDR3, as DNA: TGTGCCAGCAGTGGACTAGCCTCCTACAATGAGCAGTTCTTC. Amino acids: CASSGLASYNEQFF.

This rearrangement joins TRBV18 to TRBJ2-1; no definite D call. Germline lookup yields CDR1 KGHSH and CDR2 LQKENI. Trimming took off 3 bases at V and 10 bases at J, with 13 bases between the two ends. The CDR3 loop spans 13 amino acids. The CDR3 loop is CASSPSPNWEQFF. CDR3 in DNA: TGTGCCAGCTCACCGTCCCCGAACTGGGAGCAGTTCTTC.

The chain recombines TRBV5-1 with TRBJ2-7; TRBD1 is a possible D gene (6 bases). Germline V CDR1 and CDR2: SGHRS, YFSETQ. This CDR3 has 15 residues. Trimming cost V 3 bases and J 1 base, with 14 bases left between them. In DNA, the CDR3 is TGCGCCAGCAGCTATGTACAGGGACCGTCCTACGAGCAGTACTTC. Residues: CASSYVQGPSYEQYF.

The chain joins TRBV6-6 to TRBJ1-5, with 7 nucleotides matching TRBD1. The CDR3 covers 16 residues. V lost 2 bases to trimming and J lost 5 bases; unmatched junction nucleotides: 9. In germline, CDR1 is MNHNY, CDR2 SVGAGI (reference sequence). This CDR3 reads CASSYRVGQGDQPQHF. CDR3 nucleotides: TGTGCCAGCAGTTACCGAGTCGGTCAGGGGGATCAGCCCCAGCATTTT.

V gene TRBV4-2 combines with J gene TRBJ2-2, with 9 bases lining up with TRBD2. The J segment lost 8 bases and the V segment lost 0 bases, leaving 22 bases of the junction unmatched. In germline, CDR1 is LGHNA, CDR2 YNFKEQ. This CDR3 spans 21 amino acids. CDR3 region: CASSQDSPSPTSGPRSGELFF. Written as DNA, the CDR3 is TGTGCCAGCAGCCAAGACTCCCCTTCCCCTACTAGCGGGCCCAGATCTGGGGAGCTGTTTTTT.

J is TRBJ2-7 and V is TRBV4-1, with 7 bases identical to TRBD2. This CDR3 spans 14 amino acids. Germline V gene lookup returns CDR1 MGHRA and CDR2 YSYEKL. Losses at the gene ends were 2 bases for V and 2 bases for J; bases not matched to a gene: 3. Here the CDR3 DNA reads TGCGCCAGCAGCCAATACGCGGGGGCCTACGAGCAGTACTTC. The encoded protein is CASSQYAGAYEQYF.

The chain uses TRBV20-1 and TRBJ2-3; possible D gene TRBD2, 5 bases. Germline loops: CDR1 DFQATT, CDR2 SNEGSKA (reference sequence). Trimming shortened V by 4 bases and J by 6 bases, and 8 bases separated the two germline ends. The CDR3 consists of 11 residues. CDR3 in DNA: TGCAGTGCTAAAATAGCGGATACGCAGTATTTT. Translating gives CSAKIADTQYF.